Described below is a single T cell receptor beta chain sequence and its context. Its antigen is not known. The record originates from a study of cytomegalovirus exposure and HLA in healthy donors. Study-level points and caveats: Previous analysis showed most TCR beta V segments were productive about 87% or about 30% of the time.

J gave up 12 bases and V 2 bases, and 7 bases lay outside the gene matches. The CDR3 extends over 12 amino acids. Per the germline V gene, CDR1 is GTSNPN and CDR2 is SVGIG (reference sequence). With 60 Vbeta and 13 Jbeta primers, the PCR was carried out. Data came from immunoSEQ multiplex PCR; TCRdb stores just in-frame clones and leaves some out. The sample consists of approximately 100,000 clones, 70% to 80% of them appearing once. This chain links TRBV30 with TRBJ2-1; TRBD2 matches 7 bases. The TCR was taken from a female donor in good health and CMV-seronegative. The sequenced material came from PBMCs. CDR3 DNA: TGTGCCTGGAGTAGGGGAGGGACTTTGCAGTTCTTC. Translated, it gives CAWSRGGTLQFF.